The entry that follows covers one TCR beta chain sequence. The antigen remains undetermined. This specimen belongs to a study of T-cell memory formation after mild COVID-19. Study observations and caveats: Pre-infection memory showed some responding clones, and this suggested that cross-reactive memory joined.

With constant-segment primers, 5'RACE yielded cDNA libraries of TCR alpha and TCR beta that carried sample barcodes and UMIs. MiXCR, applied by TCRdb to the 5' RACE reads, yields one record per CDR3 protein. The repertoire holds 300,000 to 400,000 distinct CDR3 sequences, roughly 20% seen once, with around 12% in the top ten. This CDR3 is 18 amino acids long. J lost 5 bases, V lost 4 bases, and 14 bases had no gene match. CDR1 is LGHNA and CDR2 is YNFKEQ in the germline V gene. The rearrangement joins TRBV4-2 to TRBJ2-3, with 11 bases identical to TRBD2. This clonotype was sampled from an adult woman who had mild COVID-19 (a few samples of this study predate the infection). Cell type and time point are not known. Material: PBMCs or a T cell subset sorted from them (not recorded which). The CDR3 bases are TGTGCCAGCAGCCCCGAAACCGGGTCTAGCGGGGGGCTAGATACGCAGTATTTT. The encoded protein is CASSPETGSSGGLDTQYF.